A single TCR beta chain is shown here with its context. Its antigen is not identified. This sample is part of a study of early T cells in non-severe SARS-CoV-2 infection. Study background: Whole-blood bulk RNA, unsorted, was sequenced, and chains were unpaired.

Researchers tagged individual cDNA molecules with unique molecular identifiers. Each CDR3 protein gets one entry after TCRdb re-called the 5' RACE reads with MiXCR. Of roughly 80,000 distinct CDR3 sequences listed, about 17% are singletons. General study findings and limits: VDJdb matching skewed toward anti-spike CD8 responses, missing private and CD4 specificities.

The V end was cut by 6 bases, the J end by 1 base, with 6 bases between. Germline-derived CDR1 and CDR2 are SQVTM and ANQGSEA. CDR3 size: 11 residues. Sequences were obtained from whole blood. The V call is TRBV29-1, the J call TRBJ1-1; D uncertain. The clonotype was recovered from an adult who was a healthcare worker with PCR-confirmed SARS-CoV-2 infection or an uninfected control (not recorded which). The CDR3 loop reads CSVRANTEAFF. CDR3 DNA sequence: TGCAGCGTCCGAGCGAACACTGAAGCTTTCTTT.